This T cell receptor beta chain was identified during a study of technical replicates of blood from a handful of donors. Profiled with immunoSEQ multiplex PCR; TCRdb holds only in-frame clones, not every one. This table holds around 92,000 clones, about 96% found once. The source is a human donor in good health. Sequenced input: T cells isolated from PBMCs.

CDR3 in DNA: TGCGCCAGCAGCTTGTATCCTAGTAGAAACACCGGGGAGCTGTTTTTT. Translation gives CASSLYPSRNTGELFF. The chain is built from TRBV5-1 and TRBJ2-2; D is uncertain. The V gene's germline CDR1 is SGHRS and CDR2 YFSETQ. The CDR3 has 16 amino acids. V was shortened by 1 base and J by 2 bases, with 12 bases between the two germline ends.